This T cell receptor beta chain was found in a study of blood T cell repertoires in COVID-19. Whole-study context: The study drew acute and convalescent COVID-19 samples from the United States, Italy and Spain. Sample material is recorded as cDNA or gDNA derived from T cells, B-cell-depleted T cells, or PBMCs.

The germline V and J ends were trimmed by 0 bases and 0 bases, with 7 bases remaining between them. The CDR3 is 15 residues long. The germline V gene has CDR1 SGHRS and CDR2 YFSETQ. Note on this clone: In the same sample, other DNA sequences code for this CDR3.

In the authors' workflow: Amplification of reference gene primers provided the estimated nucleated cell counts. Some clones are missing from TCRdb's copy, which holds only in-frame ones; the method was immunoSEQ multiplex PCR. V, J and clone size reflect that table, while D and trimming were determined from the DNA. The sample records under 350,000 clones, around 90% being singletons. The sequenced sample consisted of peripheral blood. This TCR came from a man aged 50 to 60 with acute or convalescent COVID-19. V gene TRBV5-1 combines with J gene TRBJ2-1; D unresolved. This CDR3 is CASSLGGSSYNEQFF. The CDR3 DNA reads as TGCGCCAGCAGCTTGGGAGGCAGCTCCTACAATGAGCAGTTCTTC.